The 27 T cell receptor beta chains below all came from one sample that was sequenced in a study of blood T cell repertoires in COVID-19. Libraries were prepared by immunoSEQ multiplex PCR; TCRdb keeps only in-frame clonotypes and omits some of them. The sample consists of almost 90,000 clones, less than 95% of them appearing once. The sequencing input was peripheral blood. The receptor set was obtained from a man between 18 and 35 years old with COVID-19, enrolled during active disease.

The rearrangement joins TRBV5-5 to TRBJ1-1; tentative D call: TRBD1 (6 bases). Trimming took 3 bases from V and 3 from J, leaving 12 bases between them. This CDR3 comprises 14 residues. Per germline, CDR1 SGHKS and CDR2 YYEKEE (reference sequence). Here the CDR3 DNA reads TGTGCCAGCAGCTGGACAGCTTTTTACACTGAAGCTTTCTTT. Translating it yields CASSWTAFYTEAFF.

The V gene is TRBV30, the J gene TRBJ2-2; D is unresolved. Germline CDR1 GTSNPN, CDR2 SVGIG (reference sequence). The V gene lost 1 base and the J gene lost 6 bases, with 6 bases spanning the gap. The CDR3 extends over 12 amino acids. CDR3 sequence (DNA): TGTGCCTGGAGTGAGACTGCCGGGGAGCTGTTTTTT. Its translation is CAWSETAGELFF.

This chain links TRBV11-3 with TRBJ2-1; 10 positions match TRBD2. Germline V gene sequence: CDR1 SGHNT, CDR2 YENEEA. Unmatched junction bases numbered 8, after V lost 5 bases and J lost 4 bases. This CDR3 spans 16 amino acids. The CDR3 DNA follows: TGTGCCAGCAGCCGCGGAACTAGCGGGGTGTACAATGAGCAGTTCTTC. This encodes CASSRGTSGVYNEQFF. Full variable domain (outside the CDR3, taken from reference TRBV11-3 and TRBJ2-1): EAGVVQSPRYKIIEKKQPVAFWCNPISGHNTLYWYLQNLGQGPELLIRYENEEAVDDSQLPKDRFSAERLKGVDSTLKIQPAELGDSAVYLCASSRGTSGVYNEQFFGPGTRLTVL.

The rearrangement joins TRBV7-8 to TRBJ2-5; maybe TRBD1 (6 bases). Between the trimmed V and J ends, which lost 1 base and 4 bases, there was a span of 7 bases. Germline V CDR1 and CDR2: SGHVS, FQNEAQ. The CDR3 contains 13 residues. As DNA, the CDR3 is TGTGCCAGCAGCTTAGACAGGGTAGAGACCCAGTACTTC. Encoded protein: CASSLDRVETQYF.

This rearrangement joins TRBV30 to TRBJ2-3, with 12 positions matching TRBD2. Germline values: CDR1 GTSNPN, CDR2 SVGIG (reference sequence). The ends lost 8 bases at V and 3 bases at J; junction bases unmatched: 9. The CDR3 totals 15 residues. This chain's CDR3 is CAGCTGTSGTDTQYF. CDR3 nucleotides: TGTGCCGGATGTACTGGGACTAGCGGGACAGATACGCAGTATTTT.

The rearrangement joins TRBV28 to TRBJ2-7; D gene uncertain. V was cut by 1 base and J by 5 bases, with 9 bases left in between. Germline lookup yields CDR1 MDHEN and CDR2 SYDVKM. This CDR3 has 13 amino acids. This CDR3 reads CASSLSTLNEQYF. The CDR3 DNA reads TGTGCCAGCAGTTTATCGACTCTGAACGAGCAGTACTTC.

This clone came up once. The chain carries TRBV9 and TRBJ2-7; D may be TRBD2 (5 bases). Per germline, CDR1 SGDLS and CDR2 YYNGEE. The CDR3 length is 15 residues. With 3 bases removed from V and 0 bases from J, the gap between germline ends came to 13 bases. This CDR3 is CASSAGMSSSYEQYF. DNA for the CDR3: TGTGCCAGCAGCGCCGGGATGTCGAGCTCCTACGAGCAGTACTTC.

The V call is TRBV27, the J call TRBJ1-4, with D uncertain. The CDR3 spans 16 residues. Germline V gene sequence: CDR1 MNHEY, CDR2 SMNVEV (reference sequence). V was pared by 3 bases and J by 5 bases, with 16 bases between. CDR3 loop: CASSFSYTHRNEKLFF. The CDR3 bases are TGTGCCAGCAGTTTTAGCTATACCCACCGAAATGAAAAACTGTTTTTT.

This chain links TRBV28 with TRBJ2-1; D perhaps matches TRBD2 (6 bases). The CDR3 loop spans 15 amino acids. The V gene lost 5 bases and the J gene lost 6 bases, with 17 bases spanning the gap. The germline V gene has CDR1 MDHEN and CDR2 SYDVKM. The CDR3 region has the DNA TGTGCCAGCAGTCCCTGGAGGGCCCGGGGCAATGAGCAGTTCTTC. Its translation: CASSPWRARGNEQFF.

This clone occurred once. The CDR3 sequence is CASSPWTSGSNEQFF. CDR3 DNA sequence: TGTGCCAGCAGCCCCTGGACTAGCGGGAGCAATGAGCAGTTCTTC. The V call is TRBV28, the J call TRBJ2-1, with TRBD2 matching over 13 bases. Germline assignment: CDR1 MDHEN and CDR2 SYDVKM. V shed 6 bases and J 6 bases; nucleotides not matched to a gene: 5. The CDR3 totals 15 residues. The full variable domain, with the rest looked up from reference TRBV28 and TRBJ2-1, is DVKVTQSSRYLVKRTGEKVFLECVQDMDHENMFWYRQDPGLGLRLIYFSYDVKMKEKGDIPEGYSVSREKKERFSLILESASTNQTSMYLCASSPWTSGSNEQFFGPGTRLTVL.

The CDR3: CASGGRGTEAFF. CDR3 DNA: TGTGCCAGTGGGGGGAGGGGAACTGAAGCTTTCTTT. The rearrangement uses TRBV19 and TRBJ1-1, with TRBD1 as a possible D gene (5 bases). This CDR3 is 12 amino acids long. Germline V gene lookup returns CDR1 LNHDA and CDR2 SQIVND (reference sequence). With 8 bases removed from V and 5 bases from J, the gap between germline ends came to 12 bases.

This chain uses TRBV12-5 with TRBJ1-2; 8 bases align to TRBD1. The CDR3 loop spans 16 amino acids. Losses at the gene ends were 0 bases for V and 5 bases for J; bases not matched to a gene: 8. From germline, CDR1 is LGHNT and CDR2 FRNRAP. Here the CDR3 reads CASGLVSGQGGYGYTF. DNA of the CDR3: TGTGCTAGTGGTTTGGTTTCCGGACAGGGAGGATATGGCTACACCTTC.

This chain uses TRBV6-5 with TRBJ2-4; no firm D call. With 5 bases removed from V and 1 base from J, the gap between germline ends came to 12 bases. CDR3 length: 15 amino acids. The germline gives CDR1 MNHEY, CDR2 SVGAGI. CDR3 bases: TGTGCCAGCAGTCCCCCGGGTAACGCCAAAAACATTCAGTACTTC. Translating gives CASSPPGNAKNIQYF.

The V and J genes are TRBV7-2 and TRBJ1-2; D may be TRBD1 (5 bases). The germline gives CDR1 SGHTA, CDR2 FQGNSA. V was cut by 3 bases and J by 9 bases, with 11 bases left in between. The CDR3 has 12 amino acids. DNA for the CDR3: TGTGCCAGCAGCTTCCAGGGTGAGCGCTACACCTTC. Encoded protein: CASSFQGERYTF.

The chain combines TRBV30 with TRBJ2-7, with a tentative D call TRBD1 (8 bases). The germline V gene encodes CDR1 GTSNPN and CDR2 SVGIG (reference sequence). V lost 1 base, J lost 0 bases, and 13 bases lay in between. This CDR3 contains 15 residues. This CDR3 is CAWSGGGQDSYEQYF. CDR3 DNA sequence: TGTGCCTGGAGTGGGGGGGGACAGGACTCCTACGAGCAGTACTTC.

This chain connects TRBV12-5 to TRBJ1-1, with a tentative D call TRBD1 (5 bases). The CDR3 runs 12 residues. Germline loops: CDR1 LGHNT, CDR2 FRNRAP. Trimming cost V 6 bases and J 6 bases, with 11 bases left between them. The CDR3 sequence is CASGQPGAEAFF. CDR3 nucleotides: TGTGCTAGTGGGCAACCGGGGGCTGAAGCTTTCTTT.

The rearrangement uses TRBV6-2 or TRBV6-3 and TRBJ1-1; 9 nucleotides align to TRBD1. Unmatched junction bases numbered 4, after V lost 3 bases and J lost 5 bases. CDR3 length: 14 residues. Germline lookup yields CDR1 MNHEY and CDR2 SVGEGT. The CDR3 sequence: CASSYWDRETEAFF. CDR3 bases: TGTGCCAGCAGTTATTGGGACAGGGAAACTGAAGCTTTCTTT.

The chain carries TRBV15 and TRBJ2-7; possibly TRBD2 for D (6 bases). Germline V gene data show CDR1 as LNHNV and CDR2 as YYDKDF (reference sequence). V lost 1 base and J lost 2, with 9 bases in between. The CDR3 is 14 residues long. CDR3 coding DNA: TGTGCCACCAGCAGAGCAAGCGGGCCCTACGAGCAGTACTTC. It translates to CATSRASGPYEQYF. The full variable domain, in which reference TRBV15 and TRBJ2-7 provide the parts outside the CDR3, is DAMVIQNPRYQVTQFGKPVTLSCSQTLNHNVMYWYQQKSSQAPKLLFHYYDKDFNNEADTPDNFQSRRPNTSFCFLDIRSPGLGDTAMYLCATSRASGPYEQYFGPGTRLTVT.

V gene TRBV13 combines with J gene TRBJ2-4; tentative D call: TRBD2 (5 bases). CDR1 is PRHDT and CDR2 is FYEKMQ in the germline V gene (reference sequence). CDR3 size: 16 residues. The V gene lost 0 bases and the J gene lost 0 bases, with 9 bases spanning the gap. The CDR3 bases are TGTGCCAGCAGCTTAGGGGACGGACTAGCCAAAAACATTCAGTACTTC. This gives the protein CASSLGDGLAKNIQYF.

The V gene is TRBV28, the J gene TRBJ2-7, with D possibly matching TRBD1 (6 bases). Germline V lookup: CDR1 MDHEN, CDR2 SYDVKM. Trimming pared 5 bases from V and 3 bases from J, leaving 14 bases between. The CDR3 has 14 residues. For the CDR3, the DNA is TGTGCCAGCAGTCCCCAGACAGGAATCTACGAGCAGTACTTC. Translated: CASSPQTGIYEQYF.

This sequence joins TRBV5-1 and TRBJ1-1; D call uncertain. Germline assignment: CDR1 SGHRS and CDR2 YFSETQ. Trimming cost V 1 base and J 0 bases, with 4 bases left between them. The CDR3 length is 13 residues. CDR3 sequence (DNA): TGCGCCAGCAGCTTGAGCATGAACACTGAAGCTTTCTTT. Its translation: CASSLSMNTEAFF.

The chain couples TRBV7-2 to TRBJ1-2, with a possible D match to TRBD1 (5 bases). CDR3 length equals 16 residues. Trimming pared 1 base from V and 8 bases from J, leaving 20 bases between. Looked up from germline, CDR1 is SGHTA and CDR2 is FQGNSA. CDR3 region: CASSLEWGEVGKGYTF. The DNA of the CDR3 is TGTGCCAGCAGCTTAGAGTGGGGGGAGGTAGGGAAAGGCTACACCTTC.

The chain is built from TRBV15 and TRBJ2-7; D is perhaps TRBD1 (6 bases). Germline-derived CDR1 and CDR2 are LNHNV and YYDKDF (reference sequence). The CDR3 runs 13 residues. V lost 5 bases and J 4 bases, leaving 12 bases between the germline ends. The CDR3 sequence is CATSGQQGYEQYF. The CDR3 DNA sequence: TGTGCCACCAGCGGACAGCAGGGATACGAGCAGTACTTC.

The chain couples TRBV28 to TRBJ2-3; D possibly corresponds to TRBD2 (5 bases). The CDR3 consists of 13 residues. Germline V lookup: CDR1 MDHEN, CDR2 SYDVKM. V lost 6 bases, J lost 3 bases, and 10 bases lay in between. The CDR3 sequence is CASSFRGTDTQYF. CDR3 DNA sequence: TGTGCCAGCAGCTTTAGAGGGACAGATACGCAGTATTTT.

The V gene is TRBV28, the J gene TRBJ2-5; 7 nucleotides match TRBD2. Unmatched junction bases numbered 7, after V lost 5 bases and J lost 7 bases. Germline loops: CDR1 MDHEN, CDR2 SYDVKM. CDR3 length: 13 residues. The CDR3 bases are TGTGCCAGCAGTCCCCTGGGGGGGAGGACCCAGTACTTC. Protein: CASSPLGGRTQYF.

This clone was observed a few times. This chain links TRBV6-5 with TRBJ2-7; 7 bases are shared with TRBD1. CDR3 length: 14 residues. The junction had 7 bases not matched to a gene; V was cut back by 6 bases and J by 2 bases. Germline V gene lookup returns CDR1 MNHEY and CDR2 SVGAGI. As DNA, the CDR3 is TGTGCCAGCAGGAGACAGGGCTCGACCTACGAGCAGTACTTC. Its protein product is CASRRQGSTYEQYF.

The chain uses TRBV15 and TRBJ2-5, with D unresolved. Per germline, CDR1 LNHNV and CDR2 YYDKDF (reference sequence). CDR3 length equals 15 residues. Trimming pared 0 bases from V and 1 base from J, leaving 9 bases between. CDR3 DNA: TGTGCCACCAGCAGAGATGATTGGAGCCAAGAGACCCAGTACTTC. Protein sequence: CATSRDDWSQETQYF.